The sequence of this T cell receptor (beta chain) was determined in a study of blood T cell repertoires in COVID-19. This clone was seen many times. The method was immunoSEQ multiplex PCR; TCRdb's version includes in-frame clones alone and lacks a portion of them. The data hold approximately 220,000 clones, with more than 70% observed a single time. Participants were aged about 18 to 89 years, lived in some 23 US areas, and enrolled virtually. The study assigned cohorts using participant-reported clinical history. Sample: PBMCs or T cells enriched from blood (not recorded which). This receptor was identified in a woman aged 40 to 50 with acute COVID-19.

CDR3 residues: CASSSTAYGYTF. CDR3 sequence (DNA): TGTGCCAGCAGTTCCACAGCCTATGGCTACACCTTC. The chain has TRBV28 and TRBJ1-2; no definite D call. CDR1 is MDHEN and CDR2 is SYDVKM in the germline V gene. This CDR3 region has 12 residues. V lost 4 bases, J lost 4 bases, and 7 bases lay in between.